A single sample gave rise to the 29 T cell receptor beta chains below, sequenced in a study of blood T cell repertoires in COVID-19. Produced via immunoSEQ multiplex PCR; TCRdb's table is partial and in-frame only. Of about 250,000 clones in the sample, nearly 90% were seen once. Sequenced sample: PBMCs or T cells enriched from blood (not recorded which). Receptors were obtained from a woman in her twenties or thirties with acute COVID-19.

This chain uses TRBV12-3 or TRBV12-4 with TRBJ1-4; D is undetermined. CDR3 length equals 13 residues. V shed 1 base and J shed 4 bases, with 4 bases lying between them. The CDR3 coding sequence is TGTGCCAGCAGTTTAGGACTTAATGAAAAACTGTTTTTT. This sequence encodes CASSLGLNEKLFF.

The V and J genes are TRBV7-3 and TRBJ2-3; 13 nucleotides line up with TRBD2. CDR1 is SGHTA and CDR2 is FQGTGA in the germline V gene. The CDR3 has 16 residues. After removal of 4 bases from V and 4 bases from J, the junction contained 5 bases not matched to a gene. The CDR3: CASSSGLAGASDTQYF. CDR3 in DNA: TGTGCCAGCAGCTCCGGACTAGCGGGGGCTTCAGATACGCAGTATTTT. The full variable domain, with the rest looked up from reference TRBV7-3 and TRBJ2-3, is GAGVSQTPSNKVTEKGKYVELRCDPISGHTALYWYRQSLGQGPEFLIYFQGTGAADDSGLPNDRFFAVRPEGSVSTLKIQRTERGDSAVYLCASSSGLAGASDTQYFGPGTRLTVL.

V is TRBV2 and J is TRBJ2-1; 10 bases are a match to TRBD2. From germline, CDR1 is SNHLY and CDR2 FYNNEI. This CDR3 spans 15 amino acids. V lost 6 bases and J lost 5; bases outside the gene matches: 7. The chain's CDR3 is CASRELAGVNNEQFF. DNA for the CDR3: TGTGCCAGCAGAGAGCTAGCGGGGGTAAACAATGAGCAGTTCTTC.

This sequence joins TRBV24-1 and TRBJ1-5; D not resolved. Germline CDR1 is KGHDR and CDR2 is SFDVKD. The CDR3 loop spans 12 amino acids. Trimming took off 2 bases at V and 5 bases at J, with 3 bases between the two ends. CDR3 sequence (DNA): TGTGCCACCAGTGATTCAGATCAGCCCCAGCATTTT. Translated, it gives CATSDSDQPQHF.

V is TRBV28 and J is TRBJ2-2; 11 bases are a match to TRBD2. Trimming took 8 bases from V and 6 from J; bases not matched to a gene: 8. Germline V lookup: CDR1 MDHEN, CDR2 SYDVKM. This CDR3 region has 15 residues. This chain's CDR3 is CASGVAGGISGELFF. The CDR3 DNA sequence: TGTGCCAGCGGAGTAGCGGGGGGGATATCCGGGGAGCTGTTTTTT.

The chain couples TRBV25-1 to TRBJ1-1; D is undetermined. CDR3 size: 16 residues. Per the germline V gene, CDR1 is MGHDK and CDR2 is SYGVNS. The V end lost 7 bases, the J end lost 4 bases, and 22 bases lay between the germline ends. The CDR3, as DNA: TGTGCCAGCAATCAAGTTGGGCGGGAGGAAAGCACTGAAGCTTTCTTT. Its translation is CASNQVGREESTEAFF.

This chain connects TRBV11-2 to TRBJ1-5; perhaps TRBD1 as D (6 bases). The germline CDR1 and CDR2 sequences are SGHAT and FQNNGV. Deletions cut 2 bases from V and 4 bases from J, with 9 bases between. The CDR3 is 14 amino acids. This CDR3 is CASSLSGANQPQHF. The CDR3 bases are TGTGCCAGCAGCTTATCAGGGGCTAATCAGCCCCAGCATTTT.

J is TRBJ2-1 and V is TRBV19; 7 bases are shared with TRBD1. The length of the CDR3 is 16 residues. In germline, CDR1 is LNHDA, CDR2 SQIVND (reference sequence). V lost 6 bases, J lost 2 bases, and 10 bases stayed unmatched. This CDR3 is CASSNQGVGAYNEQFF. The CDR3 DNA reads TGTGCCAGTAGCAATCAGGGGGTAGGGGCCTACAATGAGCAGTTCTTC. Combining the CDR3 with reference TRBV19 and TRBJ2-1 gives the whole variable domain DGGITQSPKYLFRKEGQNVTLSCEQNLNHDAMYWYRQDPGQGLRLIYYSQIVNDFQKGDIAEGYSVSREKKESFPLTVTSAQKNPTAFYLCASSNQGVGAYNEQFFGPGTRLTVL.

The chain links TRBV7-2 to TRBJ2-3; perhaps TRBD2 as D (6 bases). The CDR3 extends over 14 amino acids. Trimming took off 10 bases at V and 2 bases at J, with 16 bases between the two ends. Germline values: CDR1 SGHTA, CDR2 FQGNSA. DNA of the CDR3: TGTGCCATCGAGGGCCGGGGGACCACAGATACGCAGTATTTT. Translation gives CAIEGRGTTDTQYF.

The chain is built from TRBV28 and TRBJ2-1; tentatively, D is TRBD1 (6 bases). The germline V gene encodes CDR1 MDHEN and CDR2 SYDVKM. The CDR3 has 17 amino acids. Trimming stripped 2 bases from V and 6 bases from J, with 20 bases between. The CDR3 nucleotides read TGTGCCAGCAGTTTAGGGGGCCTAGCTGCCATCTTCAATGAGCAGTTCTTC. Translated: CASSLGGLAAIFNEQFF.

The rearrangement joins TRBV18 to TRBJ1-1; D remains unclear. V was shortened by 8 bases and J by 6 bases, with 10 bases between the two germline ends. The CDR3 length is 11 residues. CDR1 is KGHSH and CDR2 is LQKENI in the germline V gene. CDR3 protein: CASTRESEAFF. DNA of the CDR3: TGTGCCAGCACGAGGGAGTCTGAAGCTTTCTTT.

The chain joins TRBV29-1 to TRBJ2-7, with 9 bases aligning to TRBD2. CDR3 length: 15 amino acids. The J segment lost 1 base and the V segment lost 7 bases, leaving 11 bases of the junction unmatched. Germline CDR1 and CDR2: SQVTM and ANQGSEA. This chain's CDR3 is CSAVNCGGDSYEQYF. The CDR3 DNA follows: TGCAGCGCCGTGAACTGCGGGGGGGATTCCTACGAGCAGTACTTC.

The rearrangement links TRBV5-1 to TRBJ2-5, with 10 bases that match TRBD1. V shed 4 bases and J 3 bases; nucleotides not matched to a gene: 3. This CDR3 spans 14 amino acids. The germline gives CDR1 SGHRS, CDR2 YFSETQ. In DNA form, the CDR3 reads TGCGCCAGCAGCCTTGGGACAGGGGAAGAGACCCAGTACTTC. Its protein product is CASSLGTGEETQYF.

The V gene is TRBV11-2, the J gene TRBJ2-3, with 15 bases that match TRBD2. Germline CDR1 is SGHAT and CDR2 is FQNNGV. V trimming: 5 bases; J trimming: 5 bases; junction bases outside the gene matches: 2. The CDR3 is 15 residues long. In DNA form, the CDR3 reads TGTGCCAGCAGCCGGACTAGCGGGGGGGAAGATACGCAGTATTTT. Protein: CASSRTSGGEDTQYF.

The chain combines TRBV28 with TRBJ1-5, with TRBD1 matching 11 bases. CDR1 is MDHEN, CDR2 SYDVKM, per germline. CDR3 length: 15 amino acids. The junction had 3 bases not matched to a gene; V was cut back by 6 bases and J by 2 bases. CDR3: CASSRTGGGNQPQHF. The CDR3 coding sequence is TGTGCCAGCAGCCGGACAGGGGGCGGCAATCAGCCCCAGCATTTT.

For the CDR3, the DNA is TGCGCCAGCAGCCAAAGACAGGCAGTTGGGTACACCTTC. This gives the protein CASSQRQAVGYTF. The chain recombines TRBV5-1 with TRBJ1-2, with D perhaps TRBD1 (6 bases). The V gene's germline CDR1 is SGHRS and CDR2 YFSETQ. Trimming shortened V by 4 bases and J by 11 bases, and 18 bases separated the two germline ends. This CDR3 region has 13 residues.

The sample holds one count of this clone. The rearrangement links TRBV2 to TRBJ2-7; the D gene is possibly TRBD2 (5 bases). The CDR3 length is 13 residues. Per germline, CDR1 SNHLY and CDR2 FYNNEI. The ends were cut back, 7 bases at V and 2 bases at J, with 12 bases in the middle. The CDR3 sequence is CASMRAVAYEQYF. In DNA, the CDR3 is TGTGCCAGCATGAGGGCAGTAGCCTACGAGCAGTACTTC.

The gene calls are TRBV6-5 and TRBJ1-5, with D perhaps TRBD1 (5 bases). V shed 3 bases and J shed 0 bases, with 12 bases lying between them. The CDR3 loop spans 16 amino acids. Germline V gene data show CDR1 as MNHEY and CDR2 as SVGAGI. CDR3: CASSYDSPYSNQPQHF. The DNA for the CDR3 is TGTGCCAGCAGTTATGACAGTCCCTATAGCAATCAGCCCCAGCATTTT.

V is TRBV10-3 and J is TRBJ1-5, with D maybe TRBD1 (6 bases). Germline V lookup: CDR1 ENHRY, CDR2 SYGVKD. Between the trimmed V and J ends, which lost 10 bases and 0 bases, there was a span of 22 bases. The CDR3 loop spans 17 amino acids. CDR3 sequence: CATSSRGSLYSNQPQHF. As DNA, the CDR3 is TGTGCCACCTCGTCAAGGGGGTCCCTTTATAGCAATCAGCCCCAGCATTTT.

The CDR3 DNA follows: TGTGCCAGCAGCTTGCAGAGCGCTGAAGCTTTCTTT. Encoded protein: CASSLQSAEAFF. The chain employs TRBV5-4 and TRBJ1-1, with D hard to call. V lost 1 base and J 6 bases, leaving 7 bases between the germline ends. From germline, CDR1 is SGHNT and CDR2 YYREEE (reference sequence). The CDR3 extends over 12 amino acids.

The chain is built from TRBV6-2 or TRBV6-3 and TRBJ1-4; the match to TRBD1 covers 7 bases. This CDR3 has 16 residues. The junction had 10 bases not matched to a gene; V was cut back by 5 bases and J by 4 bases. Germline CDR1 is MNHEY and CDR2 is SVGEGT. CDR3 in amino acids: CASSNPRQGHNEKLFF. In DNA form, the CDR3 reads TGTGCCAGCAGTAATCCTCGACAGGGCCATAATGAAAAACTGTTTTTT.

The chain employs TRBV19 and TRBJ2-1; 9 nucleotides line up with TRBD2. V trimming: 7 bases; J trimming: 9 bases; junction bases outside the gene matches: 19. Germline V CDR1 and CDR2: LNHDA, SQIVND (reference sequence). CDR3 size: 17 residues. The CDR3 is CASTEVPRGGGAGEQFF. In DNA form, the CDR3 reads TGTGCCAGTACCGAGGTCCCTAGGGGCGGGGGGGCCGGTGAGCAGTTCTTC.

The rearrangement uses TRBV6-5 and TRBJ1-6, with D maybe TRBD1 (5 bases). This CDR3 is built from 14 residues. V lost 4 bases, J lost 7 bases, and 11 bases lay in between. Germline V CDR1 and CDR2: MNHEY, SVGAGI. Written as DNA, the CDR3 is TGTGCCAGCAGTTTAGCAGGGAGGAATTCACCCCTCCACTTT. It specifies CASSLAGRNSPLHF.

The chain is built from TRBV28 and TRBJ2-6; TRBD2 matches at 8 bases. The CDR3 contains 18 residues. From germline, CDR1 is MDHEN and CDR2 SYDVKM. Trimming took 2 bases from V and 3 from J; bases not matched to a gene: 9. The CDR3 coding sequence is TGTGCCAGCAGTTTAGCCCCCCCGGGGGGGGTTGGGGCCAACGTCCTGACTTTC. Its translation is CASSLAPPGGVGANVLTF.

The chain couples TRBV5-4 to TRBJ1-5; tentative D call: TRBD1 (6 bases). Germline V lookup: CDR1 SGHNT, CDR2 YYREEE (reference sequence). Trimming removed 3 bases from V and 4 bases from J, with 8 bases in between. The CDR3 has 13 amino acids. The CDR3 here is CASSSQGNQPQHF. The CDR3, as DNA: TGTGCCAGCAGCTCACAGGGAAATCAGCCCCAGCATTTT. Full variable domain (rest looked up from reference TRBV5-4 and TRBJ1-5): ETGVTQSPTHLIKTRGQQVTLRCSSQSGHNTVSWYQQALGQGPQFIFQYYREEENGRGNFPPRFSGLQFPNYSSELNVNALELDDSALYLCASSSQGNQPQHFGDGTRLSIL.

The chain is built from TRBV3-1 (or the pseudogene TRBV3-2) and TRBJ2-7; 7 bases agree with TRBD2. Germline loops: CDR1 LGHDT, CDR2 YNNKEL (reference sequence). V trimming: 3 bases; J trimming: 0 bases; junction bases outside the gene matches: 8. The CDR3 is 16 amino acids. The chain's CDR3 is CASSHQSGVYSYEQYF. The CDR3 DNA is TGTGCCAGCAGCCATCAAAGCGGGGTCTACTCCTACGAGCAGTACTTC.

This clone was counted a few times. J is TRBJ2-1 and V is TRBV2; a possible D gene is TRBD2 (6 bases). The V end was cut by 4 bases, the J end by 7 bases, with 11 bases between. The CDR3 covers 13 residues. Germline V CDR1 and CDR2: SNHLY, FYNNEI. CDR3 amino acids: CASSVFGGNEQFF. CDR3 nucleotides: TGTGCCAGCAGTGTATTCGGGGGAAATGAGCAGTTCTTC.

The chain uses TRBV30 and TRBJ2-7, with a weak D call TRBD2 (5 bases). CDR3 length equals 13 residues. V dropped 2 bases and J dropped 0 bases, with 8 bases sitting between them. Germline V gene lookup returns CDR1 GTSNPN and CDR2 SVGIG (reference sequence). In nucleotides, the CDR3 is TGTGCCTGGAGTATAGGGAGCTCCTACGAGCAGTACTTC. The encoded protein is CAWSIGSSYEQYF.

This chain links TRBV6-5 with TRBJ1-6; TRBD1 is a possible D gene (6 bases). Germline V gene lookup returns CDR1 MNHEY and CDR2 SVGAGI. With 6 bases removed from V and 10 bases from J, the gap between germline ends came to 16 bases. This CDR3 comprises 14 residues. This CDR3 is CASRKGDGVSPLHF. The CDR3 DNA follows: TGTGCCAGCAGGAAGGGGGACGGTGTCTCACCCCTCCACTTT.